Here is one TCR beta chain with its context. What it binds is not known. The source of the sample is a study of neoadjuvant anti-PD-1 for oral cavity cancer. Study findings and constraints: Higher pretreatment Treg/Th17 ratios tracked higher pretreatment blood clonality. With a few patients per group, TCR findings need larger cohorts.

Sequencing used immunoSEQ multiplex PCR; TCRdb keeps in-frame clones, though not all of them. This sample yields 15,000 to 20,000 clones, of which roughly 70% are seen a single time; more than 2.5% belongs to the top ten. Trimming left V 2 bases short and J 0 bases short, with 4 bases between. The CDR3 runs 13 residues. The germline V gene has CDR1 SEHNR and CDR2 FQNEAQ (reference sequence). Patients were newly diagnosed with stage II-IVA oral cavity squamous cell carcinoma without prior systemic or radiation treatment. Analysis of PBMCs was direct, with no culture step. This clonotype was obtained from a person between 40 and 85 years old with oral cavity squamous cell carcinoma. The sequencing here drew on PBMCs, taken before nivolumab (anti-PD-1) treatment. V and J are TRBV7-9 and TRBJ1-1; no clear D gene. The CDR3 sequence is CASSLQVNTEAFF. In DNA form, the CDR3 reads TGTGCCAGCAGCTTACAGGTGAACACTGAAGCTTTCTTT.